This entry concerns a single TCR beta chain. The sample comes from a study of blood T cell repertoires in COVID-19. Here immunoSEQ multiplex PCR was the method, and the copy in TCRdb shows in-frame clones only, minus some. Of some 120,000 clones listed, 65% to 90% are singletons. The V and J ends lost 6 bases and 0 bases respectively, with 12 bases between them. The germline V gene encodes CDR1 LNHDA and CDR2 SQIVND (reference sequence). The CDR3 contains 16 residues. The rearrangement joins TRBV19 to TRBJ1-6; D may be TRBD1 (6 bases). The material sequenced was peripheral blood. The receptor's source is a man at least 80 years old with active or convalescent COVID-19. The CDR3 nucleotides read TGTGCCAGTAGGACTCAGGACAGCTCCTATAATTCACCCCTCCACTTT. Its protein product is CASRTQDSSYNSPLHF.